One and the same sample provided the 3 T cell receptor beta chains below, sequenced in a study of early T cells in non-severe SARS-CoV-2 infection. TCRdb reprocessed the 5' RACE reads with MiXCR, giving one entry per CDR3 protein. This sample yields tens of thousands of distinct CDR3 sequences, of which 5% to 7.5% are seen a single time; about 5.9% belongs to the top ten. Source: whole blood, taken at baseline. The receptor source for this set is an adult who was a healthcare worker with PCR-confirmed SARS-CoV-2 infection or an uninfected control (not recorded which).

This clonotype was observed a handful of times. The gene calls are TRBV6-5 and TRBJ2-7, with 11 positions matching TRBD1. The length of the CDR3 is 16 residues. Unmatched junction bases numbered 10, after V lost 2 bases and J lost 7 bases. In germline, CDR1 is MNHEY, CDR2 SVGAGI. The CDR3 reads CASSYRMGQGVREQYF. CDR3 sequence (DNA): TGTGCCAGCAGTTACCGGATGGGACAGGGGGTCCGGGAGCAGTACTTC.

This clonotype was seen more than once but under ten times. V gene TRBV6-5 combines with J gene TRBJ1-3; no definite D call. Trimming shortened V by 6 bases and J by 0 bases, and 12 bases separated the two germline ends. Germline CDR1 MNHEY, CDR2 SVGAGI. This CDR3 region has 15 residues. The chain's CDR3 is CASSKTWSSGNTIYF. The CDR3 DNA sequence: TGTGCCAGCAGCAAGACCTGGTCCTCTGGAAACACCATATATTTT.

This chain uses TRBV10-3 with TRBJ2-1; D ambiguous. The CDR3 has 11 residues. Germline V CDR1 and CDR2: ENHRY, SYGVKD. V was trimmed by 10 bases and J by 6 bases, leaving 10 bases between them. The CDR3 DNA follows: TGTGCCACGTACGGGTTCAATGAGCAGTTCTTC. It codes for CATYGFNEQFF.